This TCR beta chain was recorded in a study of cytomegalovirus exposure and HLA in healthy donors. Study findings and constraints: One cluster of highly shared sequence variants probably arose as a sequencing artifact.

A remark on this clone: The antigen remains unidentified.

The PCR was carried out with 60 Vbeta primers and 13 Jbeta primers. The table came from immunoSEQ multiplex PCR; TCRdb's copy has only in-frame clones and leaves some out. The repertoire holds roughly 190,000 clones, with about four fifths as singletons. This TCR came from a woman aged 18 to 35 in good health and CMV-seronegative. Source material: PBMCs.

The CDR3 region is CASSSQGDNEQFF. The CDR3 bases are TGTGCCAGCAGCTCACAGGGGGACAATGAGCAGTTCTTC. This chain links TRBV7-9 with TRBJ2-1; 8 bases align to TRBD1. This CDR3 spans 13 amino acids. V shed 4 bases, J shed 5 bases, and the junction held 1 base outside the gene matches. Germline V lookup: CDR1 SEHNR, CDR2 FQNEAQ (reference sequence).